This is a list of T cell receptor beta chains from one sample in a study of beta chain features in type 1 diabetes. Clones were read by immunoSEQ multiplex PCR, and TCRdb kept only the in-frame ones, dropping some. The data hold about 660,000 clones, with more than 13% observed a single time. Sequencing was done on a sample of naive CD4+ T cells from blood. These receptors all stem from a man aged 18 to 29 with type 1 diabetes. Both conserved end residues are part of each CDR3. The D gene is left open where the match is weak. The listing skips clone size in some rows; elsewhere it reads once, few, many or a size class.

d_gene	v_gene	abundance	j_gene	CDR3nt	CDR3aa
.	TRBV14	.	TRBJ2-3	TGTGCCAGCAGCCGACAGGAGATCACAGATACGCAGTATTTT	CASSRQEITDTQYF
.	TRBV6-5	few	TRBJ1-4	TGTGCCACCCGGAGGCCAACTAATGAAAAACTGTTTTTT	CATRRPTNEKLFF
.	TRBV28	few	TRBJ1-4	TGTGCCAGCAGTTACCCCCGGGACGGGAATGAAAAACTGTTTTTT	CASSYPRDGNEKLFF
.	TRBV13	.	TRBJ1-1	TGTGCCAGCCGGCGTAGGTCGGCGGGTACTGAAGCTTTCTTT	CASRRRSAGTEAFF
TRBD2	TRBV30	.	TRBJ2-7	TGTGCCCATTCGAGCGGGGGATACGAGCAGTACTTC	CAHSSGGYEQYF
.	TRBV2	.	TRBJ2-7	TGTGCCAGCAGGGAGCCGATTACCTACGAGCAGTACTTC	CASREPITYEQYF
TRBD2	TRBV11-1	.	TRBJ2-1	TGTGCCAGCACCCACCCGGGACTAGCGGGAAGCAATGAGCAGTTCTTC	CASTHPGLAGSNEQFF
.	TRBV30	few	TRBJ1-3	TGTGGTATCCAGGCGAGCTCTGGAAACACCATATATTTT	CGIQASSGNTIYF
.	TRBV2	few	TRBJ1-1	TGTGCCAGCATTGAACAGCTCTTGAACACTGAAGCTTTCTTT	CASIEQLLNTEAFF
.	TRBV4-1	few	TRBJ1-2	TGCGCCAGCAGCCAGGACACCTCTAACTATGGCTACACCTTC	CASSQDTSNYGYTF
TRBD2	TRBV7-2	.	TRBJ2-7	TGTGCCAGCAGCTTAGGGGGGACTAGCGGAACCTACGAGCAGTACTTC	CASSLGGTSGTYEQYF
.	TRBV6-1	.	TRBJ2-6	TGTGCCAGCAGTGAAGCCGCCTTCTCTGGGGCCAACGTCCTGACTTTC	CASSEAAFSGANVLTF
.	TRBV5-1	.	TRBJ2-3	TGCGCCAGCAGCTTAAACCGTGCGGCAGATACGCAGTATTTT	CASSLNRAADTQYF
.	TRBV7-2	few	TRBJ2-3	TGTGCCAGCAGCTTAACACGTCCGGGGGCTGGCACAGATACGCAGTATTTT	CASSLTRPGAGTDTQYF
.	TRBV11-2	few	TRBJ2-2	TGTGCCAGCAGCTTAAACCCCACCGGGGAGCTGTTTTTT	CASSLNPTGELFF
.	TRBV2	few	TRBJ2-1	TGTGCCACCGGGTCCTACAATGAGCAGTTCTTC	CATGSYNEQFF
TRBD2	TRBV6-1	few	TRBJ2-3	TGTGCCAGCAGTGCCCCTGGGCCTAGCGGTTCCACAGATACGCAGTATTTT	CASSAPGPSGSTDTQYF
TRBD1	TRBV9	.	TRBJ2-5	TGTGCCAGCAGCGTAACGCCAGGGGGCCTTGAGACCCAGTACTTC	CASSVTPGGLETQYF
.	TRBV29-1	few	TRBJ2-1	TGCAGCGTTGAAGCGACTAGGTACAATGAGCAGTTCTTC	CSVEATRYNEQFF
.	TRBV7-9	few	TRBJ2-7	TGTGCCAGCAGCTTTGGGGCCTCCTACGAGCAGTACTTC	CASSFGASYEQYF
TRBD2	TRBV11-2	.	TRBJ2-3	TGTGCCAGCAGCCTGGGGACTAGCGGGAAATTTGATACGCAGTATTTT	CASSLGTSGKFDTQYF
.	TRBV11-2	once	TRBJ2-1	TGTGCCAGCAGCCTCCTGGGGGGTAGGGGCAATGAGCAGTTCTTC	CASSLLGGRGNEQFF
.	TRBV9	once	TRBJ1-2	TGTGCCAGCAGCGTCGGGGGTACTATCGACTATGGCTACACCTTC	CASSVGGTIDYGYTF
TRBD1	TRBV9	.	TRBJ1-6	TGTGCCAGCAGCACAACAGGGGAGATTTCACCCCTCCACTTT	CASSTTGEISPLHF
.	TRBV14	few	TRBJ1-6	TGTGCCAGCAGCCAACGGCTCTATTCACCCCTCCACTTT	CASSQRLYSPLHF
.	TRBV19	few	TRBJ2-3	TGTGCCAGTAGTATCGGGACACGGCTCGATACGCAGTATTTT	CASSIGTRLDTQYF
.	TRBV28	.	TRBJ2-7	TGTGCCAGCACCGGCCCCCCTGCCTACGAGCAGTACTTC	CASTGPPAYEQYF
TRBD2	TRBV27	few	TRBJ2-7	TGTGCCAGCAGTTTGATAGCGGGAGCTTATCCGGGCGAGCAGTACTTC	CASSLIAGAYPGEQYF
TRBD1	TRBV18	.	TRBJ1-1	TGTGCCAGCTCACCTTCGGGACAGGGAAAAGGGGCTTTCTTT	CASSPSGQGKGAFF
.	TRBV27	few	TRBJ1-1	TGTGCCAGCAGTAGGGCAGGAGAAGGTGTTGGAGCTTTCTTT	CASSRAGEGVGAFF
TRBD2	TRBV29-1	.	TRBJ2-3	TGCAGCGTTGAATGGGTCTTGGCGAGCGGGGAATTAAACACAGATACGCAGTATTTT	CSVEWVLASGELNTDTQYF
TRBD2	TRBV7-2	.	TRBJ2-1	TGTGCCAGCAGCTTAGATCCAGCGGGGTTGACCTACAATGAGCAGTTCTTC	CASSLDPAGLTYNEQFF
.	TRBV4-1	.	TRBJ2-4	TGCGCCAGCAGCCAAGGTCTACAGGGCGGTCGGGCCAAAAACATTCAGTACTTC	CASSQGLQGGRAKNIQYF
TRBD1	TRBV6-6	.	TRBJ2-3	TGTGCCAGCAGTGGATTGGGACAGGGACGCACAGATACGCAGTATTTT	CASSGLGQGRTDTQYF
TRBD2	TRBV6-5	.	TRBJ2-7	TGTGCCAGCGGACTAGCGGGAAAAAGCTACTTC	CASGLAGKSYF
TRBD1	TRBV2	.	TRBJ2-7	TGTGCCAGCCATGGACAGGGAGAAGAGCAGTACTTC	CASHGQGEEQYF
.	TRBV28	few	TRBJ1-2	TGTGCCAGCAGGAGGTATAGGTTTGGCTACACCTTC	CASRRYRFGYTF
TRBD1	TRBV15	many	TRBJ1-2	TGTGCCACCAGCAGAGGATTCGTACAGGGGCATGGCTACACCTTC	CATSRGFVQGHGYTF
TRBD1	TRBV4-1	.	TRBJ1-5	TGCGCCAGCAGCCGAACCCCGGACAGGGGAATCGGCAATCAGCCCCAGCATTTT	CASSRTPDRGIGNQPQHF
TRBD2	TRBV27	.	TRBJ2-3	TGTGCCACCTCCGTACTAGCGGACCGCACAGATACGCAGTATTTT	CATSVLADRTDTQYF
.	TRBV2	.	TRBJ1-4	TGTGCCAGCAGGACGGTCGCAACTAATGAAAAACTGTTTTTT	CASRTVATNEKLFF
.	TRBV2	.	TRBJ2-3	TGTGCCAGCATCGCCTCCGGGACAGCGGGTGGTACTAGCACAGATACGCAGTATTTT	CASIASGTAGGTSTDTQYF
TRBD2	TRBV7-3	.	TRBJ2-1	TGTGCCAGCAGCCCCAACCCCCCTGGGGGACTAAGGATCAGGTACAATGAGCAGTTCTTC	CASSPNPPGGLRIRYNEQFF
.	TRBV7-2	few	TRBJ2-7	TGTGCCAGCAGCTTAGGACGTTCGTACGAGCAGTACTTC	CASSLGRSYEQYF
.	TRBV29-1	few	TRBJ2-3	TGCAGCGTTGGAGCCGATGGCGGCACAGATACGCAGTATTTT	CSVGADGGTDTQYF
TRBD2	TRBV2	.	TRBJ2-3	TGTGCCAGCGTCCTAGCGGGAGGGCGCGTTACGCAGTATTTT	CASVLAGGRVTQYF
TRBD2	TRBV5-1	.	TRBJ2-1	TGCGCCAGCAGCCTCCCCCTAGCGGGAGGGCGAAATGAGCAGTTCTTC	CASSLPLAGGRNEQFF
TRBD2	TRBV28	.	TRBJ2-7	TGTGCCAGCAGGAGGAGCGGGGGGGCCGCCGAGCAGTACTTC	CASRRSGGAAEQYF
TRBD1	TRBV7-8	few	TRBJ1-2	TGTGCCAGCAGCTGGGGACAGAATAGTAACTATGGCTACACCTTC	CASSWGQNSNYGYTF